These 3 T cell receptor beta chains came from one sample sequenced in a study of blood T cell repertoires in COVID-19. The protocol was immunoSEQ multiplex PCR, while the TCRdb copy is restricted to in-frame clones and leaves out a portion. The sample has approximately 120,000 clones, about 75% seen once; the top ten hold around 20%. Sequencing was performed on peripheral blood. The source of these receptors is a man older than 75 with acute or convalescent COVID-19.

This chain links TRBV11-2 with TRBJ2-3, with D hard to call. The CDR3 totals 14 residues. Germline values: CDR1 SGHAT, CDR2 FQNNGV. Trimming stripped 4 bases from V and 0 bases from J, with 8 bases between. CDR3 sequence (DNA): TGTGCCAGCAGCTCACAGAGAAGCACAGATACGCAGTATTTT. It yields the protein CASSSQRSTDTQYF.

The chain combines TRBV19 with TRBJ1-1; D is undetermined. V lost 3 bases and J lost 3, with 8 bases in between. CDR1 and CDR2 from the germline V gene are LNHDA and SQIVND (reference sequence). The CDR3 is 13 residues long. The CDR3: CASSIELDTEAFF. In DNA form, the CDR3 reads TGTGCCAGTAGTATCGAACTAGACACTGAAGCTTTCTTT.

This rearrangement joins TRBV6-5 to TRBJ2-7; TRBD2 is a possible D gene (6 bases). V was shortened by 2 bases and J by 6 bases, with 17 bases between the two germline ends. The CDR3 sequence is 15 residues long. CDR1 MNHEY and CDR2 SVGAGI come from the germline V gene. The CDR3 loop is CASSYDPAAGGEQYF. CDR3 nucleotide sequence: TGTGCCAGCAGTTACGACCCGGCCGCCGGGGGCGAGCAGTACTTC.